The 23 T cell receptor beta chains given below trace back to one sample, sequenced in a study of tumor-infiltrating lymphocytes in primary liver carcinoma (dated by TCRdb to 2015 to 2018). Data came from an Illumina HiSeq 2500. TCRbeta-specific cDNA was reverse-transcribed from around 500 ng total RNA using a constant-region primer and ProtoScript II reverse transcriptase. TCRbeta libraries were built with three nested multiplex PCR rounds, a slightly modified ARM-PCR procedure. Each of the first two PCR rounds ran for about 10 cycles using multiplex TRBV1-TRBV30 forward primers together with a Cbeta reverse primer. The public reads were reanalyzed by TCRdb: fastp trimming at Q25, MiXCR alignment, in-frame beta chains only. Each CDR3 protein appears once, grouped with its most common genes and DNA. The sample includes more than 20,000 distinct CDR3 sequences, with 65% to 85% observed a single time. Jointly, the top ten make up 41% of the sample.

Total RNA and DNA were co-extracted from around 20-30 mg of bulk tissue with the AllPrep DNA/RNA mini kit, without cell sorting. Source material: liver tumor tissue from sampling region 1. The cell subset or site label for this specimen denotes: tumor region T1, superior pole. These receptors all stem from a man in his forties with primary liver carcinoma and hepatitis B virus infection.

The chain recombines TRBV12-3 or TRBV12-4 with TRBJ1-2, with TRBD1 as a possible D gene (6 bases). Deletions cut 6 bases from V and 3 bases from J, with 14 bases between. The CDR3 contains 14 residues. The CDR3 sequence is CASRRSGGDYGYTF. The CDR3 region has the DNA TGTGCCAGCAGACGCTCTGGGGGCGACTATGGCTACACCTTC.

This clonotype is classed as medium-sized. The CDR3 DNA reads as TGCGCCAGCAGTGGGACTAGCTCCTACAATGAGCAGTTCTTC. Protein product: CASSGTSSYNEQFF. This chain links TRBV10-2 with TRBJ2-1; 7 nucleotides agree with TRBD2. Germline V gives CDR1 WSHSY, CDR2 SAAADI. The CDR3 runs 14 residues. With 4 bases clipped from V and 0 bases from J, the junction kept 0 bases outside the gene matches.

Comments on this clonotype: The junction differs from germline at one of its ends, possibly a read error. The chain employs TRBV14 and TRBJ2-7, with D perhaps TRBD2 (5 bases). The V gene's germline CDR1 is SGHDN and CDR2 FVKESK. The CDR3 extends over 14 amino acids. The CDR3 region is CVSSHGGRTHEQYF. The CDR3 bases are TGTGTCAGCAGCCACGGAGGACGGACCCACGAGCAGTACTTC.

Concerning this clonotype: An end of the junction does not agree with germline; a read error may underlie this. V gene TRBV11-2 combines with J gene TRBJ1-2; no reliable D call. CDR1 and CDR2 (germline): SGHAT, FQNNGV. The CDR3 sequence is 13 residues long. CDR3 sequence (DNA): TGTGCCATCAGCTTAGGAGCTAACTACTGCTACACCTTC. Translation: CAISLGANYCYTF.

To note about this clonotype: Sequence at one end of the junction differs from germline and may be a read error. The chain links TRBV12-3 or TRBV12-4 to TRBJ1-5, with unresolved D. The CDR3 runs 15 residues. CDR3 nucleotide sequence: TGTGCCAGAAGTTTTGGGCAAGGAAGCAATCAACCACAGCATTTT. Its translation: CARSFGQGSNQPQHF.

A remark on this clonotype: At one of its ends the junction is not consistent with the germline gene, which may arise from a read error. V usage is TRBV4-1 and J usage is TRBJ2-2; possibly TRBD1 for D (6 bases). The length of the CDR3 is 16 residues. Germline assignment: CDR1 MGHRA and CDR2 YSYEKL. The CDR3 protein is CASNDLDSVLTGELFF. The CDR3, as DNA: TGTGCCAGCAACGATCTGGACAGTGTGTTAACTGGGGAGCTGTTTTTT.

As concerns this clonotype: Because the CDR3 is missing its conserved closing phenylalanine or tryptophan, this is likely a read error. The DNA is omitted, as the CDR3 cannot be located on it reliably, and the CDR3 follows TCRdb's listing. The CDR3 region is CASSETPGGTNEKLLL. J is TRBJ1-4 and V is TRBV11-2. The CDR3 is 16 residues long, ends included. Germline V gene sequence: CDR1 SGHAT, CDR2 FQNNGV.

Concerning this clonotype: A read error may account for a junction end that differs from germline. The V call is TRBV7-6, the J call TRBJ2-5; D is perhaps TRBD1 (5 bases). This CDR3 spans 15 amino acids. CDR1 and CDR2 from the germline V gene are SGHVS and FNYEAQ. The DNA for the CDR3 is TGTACCAGCAGCTTAGGGGTGGGGTTTAGAGGGACCCAGTACTTC. Translation: CTSSLGVGFRGTQYF.

This clonotype is termed medium-sized. The chain carries TRBV6-1 and TRBJ1-2; no definite D call. Germline loops: CDR1 MNHNS, CDR2 SASEGT. The V and J ends lost 2 bases and 6 bases respectively, with 10 bases between them. The CDR3 runs to 13 residues. CDR3 sequence (DNA): TGTGCCAGCAGTGAACGGGTGTCTAATGGCTACACCTTC. Translation: CASSERVSNGYTF.

About this clonotype: This CDR3 fails to terminate in the conserved phenylalanine or tryptophan, so it likely reflects a read error. The DNA is omitted, as the CDR3 cannot be located on it reliably, and the CDR3 follows TCRdb's listing. The chain employs TRBV14 and TRBJ2-3; the tabulated D call, TRBD2, remains unverified against the DNA. A total of 14 residues make up the CDR3, ends included. CDR1 is SGHDN, CDR2 FVKESK, per germline. CDR3: CASSPVLGRPEQYL.

CDR3 amino acids: CASSSLVGDYEQYF. Here the CDR3 DNA reads TGTGCCAGCAGTAGTCTAGTCGGAGACTACGAGCAGTACTTC. The chain uses TRBV28 and TRBJ2-7; D is unresolved. Germline assignment: CDR1 MDHEN and CDR2 SYDVKM. The CDR3 sequence is 14 residues long. V lost 5 bases and J lost 3, with 14 bases in between.

With regard to this clonotype: A read error is likely, as this CDR3 ends without the conserved phenylalanine or tryptophan. It is unclear where the CDR3 begins or ends on the DNA, so no DNA is shown, and the CDR3 is as TCRdb lists it. This chain joins TRBV5-1 and TRBJ2-1; the table's D call, TRBD2, was not checked against the DNA. The CDR3 length is 15 residues, termini included. Germline-derived CDR1 and CDR2 are SGHRS and YFSETQ. This CDR3 is CASSSRLAGGSEQLL.

With regard to this clonotype: An end of the junction differs from the germline gene, which may be a read error. The chain employs TRBV9 and TRBJ2-5, with 7 bases fitting TRBD2. This CDR3 has 13 residues. Germline-derived CDR1 and CDR2 are SGDLS and YYNGEE. As DNA, the CDR3 is TGTGTCAGCAGCATAGGACTAGTGGAGACCCAGTACTTC. This gives the protein CVSSIGLVETQYF. The entire variable domain, with the rest obtained from reference TRBV9 and TRBJ2-5, is as follows: DSGVTQTPKHLITATGQRVTLRCSPRSGDLSVYWYQQSLDQGLQFLIQYYNGEERAKGNILERFSAQQFPDLHSELNLSSLELGDSALYFCVSSIGLVETQYFGPGTRLLVL.

With respect to this clonotype: One junction end disagrees with the germline gene, perhaps due to a read error. This chain joins TRBV30 and TRBJ1-5, with 7 bases that match TRBD1. Looked up from germline, CDR1 is GTSNPN and CDR2 is SVGIG (reference sequence). The CDR3 runs 14 residues. As DNA, the CDR3 is TGTGCCTGGGACGAGGGGGCTGATAATCAGCCCCAACATTTT. Amino acid sequence: CAWDEGADNQPQHF.

As for this clonotype: The junction differs from germline at one of its ends, possibly a read error. This chain uses TRBV6-6 with TRBJ2-2, with 10 bases identical to TRBD2. There are 20 residues in the CDR3. Germline assignment: CDR1 MNHNY and CDR2 SVGAGI (reference sequence). The CDR3: CTSSPLVELAGPTNTGELLF. The CDR3 nucleotides are TGTACCAGCAGTCCGCTCGTGGAACTAGCGGGGCCAACGAACACCGGGGAGCTGTTGTTT.

This clonotype occurred once. The junction departs from germline at one end; a sequencing error may be responsible. V and J are TRBV11-2 and TRBJ1-4; D gene unclear. This CDR3 is 15 amino acids long. In germline, CDR1 is SGHAT, CDR2 FQNNGV. Here the CDR3 DNA reads TGCGCCAGCAGCTTAGATGGGTTCGCTAATGAAAGACTGTTTTTT. Protein sequence: CASSLDGFANERLFF.

Details on this clonotype: As the CDR3 is not closed by the conserved phenylalanine or tryptophan, this likely results from a read error. The chain employs TRBV11-2 and TRBJ2-1, with 9 bases lining up with TRBD1. Per the germline V gene, CDR1 is SGHAT and CDR2 is FQNNGV. The CDR3 has 13 residues. Germline trimming cut 7 bases from V and 9 bases from J; bases unmatched to any gene: 7. CDR3 nucleotides: TGTGCCAGCAACCCCGACAGGGGGTGTGAGCAGTTCTTG. The encoded protein is CASNPDRGCEQFL.

The V call is TRBV4-2, the J call TRBJ2-1, with D unresolved. Germline V gene data show CDR1 as LGHNA and CDR2 as YNFKEQ. The CDR3 consists of 13 residues. The V end lost 4 bases, the J end lost 5 bases, and 9 bases lay between the germline ends. The CDR3 DNA follows: TGTGCCAGCAGCCTCCGACGACACAATGAGCAGTTCTTC. Translated: CASSLRRHNEQFF.

On this clonotype itself: This likely comes from a read error, as the CDR3 has no conserved phenylalanine or tryptophan at its end. V usage is TRBV5-1 and J usage is TRBJ2-6, with 8 bases lining up with TRBD1. Germline assignment: CDR1 SGHRS and CDR2 YFSETQ. V lost 4 bases and J lost 3; bases outside the gene matches: 9. The CDR3 runs to 17 residues. CDR3 region: CASSMVGQGGGANVLTL. DNA for the CDR3: TGCGCCAGCAGCATGGTCGGACAGGGAGGTGGGGCCAACGTCCTGACTTTG.

A note on this clonotype: A much larger clone lies a single base off, so this may be a read error. The rearrangement links TRBV18 to TRBJ1-1; D remains unclear. Germline CDR1 reads KGHSH; CDR2 reads LQKENI. The CDR3 contains 13 residues. Trimming shortened V by 3 bases and J by 6 bases, and 11 bases separated the two germline ends. CDR3: CASSPLPDPEAFF. CDR3 sequence (DNA): TGTGCCAGCTCACCCTTACCAGACCCTGAAGCTTTCTTT.

Comments on this clonotype: A read error may account for a junction end that differs from germline. The chain has TRBV7-8 and TRBJ2-7, with D perhaps being TRBD1 or TRBD2 (6 bases each). This CDR3 has 13 amino acids. From germline, CDR1 is SGHVS and CDR2 FQNEAQ. The chain's CDR3 is CASSNALGGEHYF. CDR3 coding DNA: TGTGCCAGCAGTAACGCTTTGGGGGGCGAGCACTACTTC.

This sequence joins TRBV11-2 and TRBJ2-1, with no clear D. This CDR3 spans 14 amino acids. Between the trimmed V and J ends, which lost 9 bases and 13 bases, there was a span of 25 bases. Germline V gene data show CDR1 as SGHAT and CDR2 as FQNNGV. The CDR3 loop reads CASGLYRLVSEQFF. CDR3 bases: TGTGCCAGTGGCTTATACCGGCTAGTTAGTGAACAGTTCTTC.

This clonotype was counted ten times or more. The chain uses TRBV6-2 or TRBV6-3 and TRBJ2-7, with D tentatively TRBD2 (5 bases). CDR1 and CDR2 (germline): MNHEY, SVGEGT. The V and J ends lost 0 bases and 2 bases respectively, with 14 bases between them. The CDR3 spans 16 residues. The chain's CDR3 is CASSYSIPSLPYEQYF. In DNA, the CDR3 is TGTGCCAGCAGTTACTCGATTCCTAGCCTGCCCTACGAGCAGTACTTC.